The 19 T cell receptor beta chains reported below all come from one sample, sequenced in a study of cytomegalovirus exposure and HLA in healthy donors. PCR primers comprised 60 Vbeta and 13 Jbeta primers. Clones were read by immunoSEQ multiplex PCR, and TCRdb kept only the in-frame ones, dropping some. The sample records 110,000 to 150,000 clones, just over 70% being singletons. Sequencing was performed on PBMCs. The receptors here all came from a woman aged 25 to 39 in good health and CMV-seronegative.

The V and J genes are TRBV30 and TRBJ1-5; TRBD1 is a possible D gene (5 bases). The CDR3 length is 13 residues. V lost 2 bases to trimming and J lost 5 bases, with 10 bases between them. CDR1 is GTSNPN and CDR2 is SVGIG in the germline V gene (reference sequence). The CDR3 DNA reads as TGTGCCTGGAGTTCGTGGGGGGATCAGCCCCAGCATTTT. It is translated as CAWSSWGDQPQHF.

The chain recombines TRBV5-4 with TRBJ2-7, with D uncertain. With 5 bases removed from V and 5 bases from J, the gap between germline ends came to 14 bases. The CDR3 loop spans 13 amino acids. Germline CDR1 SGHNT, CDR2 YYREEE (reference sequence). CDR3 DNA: TGTGCCAGCAGGTCTAGTATGGGTAACGAGCAGTACTTC. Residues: CASRSSMGNEQYF.

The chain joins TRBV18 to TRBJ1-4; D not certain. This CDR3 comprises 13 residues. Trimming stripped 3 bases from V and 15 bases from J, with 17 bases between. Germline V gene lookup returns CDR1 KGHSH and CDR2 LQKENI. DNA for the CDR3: TGTGCCAGCTCACCCTTGGCAGCGGGAGAGGTGTTTTTT. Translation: CASSPLAAGEVFF.

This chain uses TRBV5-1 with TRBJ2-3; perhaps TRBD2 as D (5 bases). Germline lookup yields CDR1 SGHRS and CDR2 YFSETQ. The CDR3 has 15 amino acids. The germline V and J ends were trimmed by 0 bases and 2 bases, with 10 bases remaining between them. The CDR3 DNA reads TGCGCCAGCAGCTTGGCTGATGGACTCACAGATACGCAGTATTTT. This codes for CASSLADGLTDTQYF.

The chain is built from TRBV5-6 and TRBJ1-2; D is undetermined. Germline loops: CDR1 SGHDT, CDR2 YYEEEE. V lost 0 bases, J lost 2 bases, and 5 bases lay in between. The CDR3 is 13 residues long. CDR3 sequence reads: CASSLGRNYGYTF. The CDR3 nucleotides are TGTGCCAGCAGCTTGGGGCGGAACTATGGCTACACCTTC. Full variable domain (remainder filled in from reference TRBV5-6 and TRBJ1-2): DAGVTQSPTHLIKTRGQQVTLRCSPKSGHDTVSWYQQALGQGPQFIFQYYEEEERQRGNFPDRFSGHQFPNYSSELNVNALLLGDSALYLCASSLGRNYGYTFGSGTRLTVV.

The CDR3 DNA is TGTGCCAGCAGCTCCTCATCGGGGACAGGGGGCAATCAGCCCCAGCATTTT. Encoded protein: CASSSSSGTGGNQPQHF. V gene TRBV7-8 combines with J gene TRBJ1-5; 10 bases are a match to TRBD1. Trimming took 4 bases from V and 2 from J; bases not matched to a gene: 8. The CDR3 runs 17 residues. CDR1 and CDR2 from the germline V gene are SGHVS and FQNEAQ.

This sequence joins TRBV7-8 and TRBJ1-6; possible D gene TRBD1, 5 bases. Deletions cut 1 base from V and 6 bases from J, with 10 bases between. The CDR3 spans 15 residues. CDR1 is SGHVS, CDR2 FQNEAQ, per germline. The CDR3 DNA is TGTGCCAGCAGCTTAGTGGGGCCACGTAATTCACCCCTCCACTTT. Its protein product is CASSLVGPRNSPLHF. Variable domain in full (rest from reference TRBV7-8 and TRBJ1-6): GAGVSQSPRYKVAKRGQDVALRCDPISGHVSLFWYQQALGQGPEFLTYFQNEAQLDKSGLPSDRFFAERPEGSVSTLKIQRTQQEDSAVYLCASSLVGPRNSPLHFGNGTRLTVT.

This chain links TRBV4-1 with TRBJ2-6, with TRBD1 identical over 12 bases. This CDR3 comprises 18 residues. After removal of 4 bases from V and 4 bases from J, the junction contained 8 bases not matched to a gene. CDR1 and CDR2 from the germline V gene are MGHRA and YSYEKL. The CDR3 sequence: CASSRPGQGASGANVLTF. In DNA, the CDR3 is TGCGCCAGCAGCCGCCCGGGACAGGGGGCTTCAGGGGCCAACGTCCTGACTTTC.

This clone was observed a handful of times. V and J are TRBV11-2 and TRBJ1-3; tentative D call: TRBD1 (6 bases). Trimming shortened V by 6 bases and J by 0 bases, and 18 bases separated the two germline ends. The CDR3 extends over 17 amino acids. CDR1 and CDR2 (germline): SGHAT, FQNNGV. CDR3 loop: CASSRGQKTLSGNTIYF. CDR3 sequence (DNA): TGTGCCAGCAGTCGAGGACAGAAAACCCTCTCTGGAAACACCATATATTTT. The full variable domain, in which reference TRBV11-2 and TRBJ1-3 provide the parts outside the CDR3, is EAGVAQSPRYKIIEKRQSVAFWCNPISGHATLYWYQQILGQGPKLLIQFQNNGVVDDSQLPKDRFSAERLKGVDSTLKIQPAKLEDSAVYLCASSRGQKTLSGNTIYFGEGSWLTVV.

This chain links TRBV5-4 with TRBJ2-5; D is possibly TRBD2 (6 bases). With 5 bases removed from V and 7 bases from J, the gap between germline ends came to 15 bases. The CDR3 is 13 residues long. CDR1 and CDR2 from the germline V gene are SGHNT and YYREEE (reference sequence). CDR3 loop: CASSSSALGTQYF. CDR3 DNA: TGTGCCAGCAGTTCTAGCGCCTTGGGGACCCAGTACTTC. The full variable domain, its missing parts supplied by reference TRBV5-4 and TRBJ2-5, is ETGVTQSPTHLIKTRGQQVTLRCSSQSGHNTVSWYQQALGQGPQFIFQYYREEENGRGNFPPRFSGLQFPNYSSELNVNALELDDSALYLCASSSSALGTQYFGPGTRLLVL.

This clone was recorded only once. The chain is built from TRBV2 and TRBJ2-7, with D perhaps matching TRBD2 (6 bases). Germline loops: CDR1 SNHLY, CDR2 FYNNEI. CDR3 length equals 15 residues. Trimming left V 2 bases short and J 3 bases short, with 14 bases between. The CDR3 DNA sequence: TGTGCCAGCAGTGAAAGGCGGGACTTATACTACGAGCAGTACTTC. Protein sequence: CASSERRDLYYEQYF.

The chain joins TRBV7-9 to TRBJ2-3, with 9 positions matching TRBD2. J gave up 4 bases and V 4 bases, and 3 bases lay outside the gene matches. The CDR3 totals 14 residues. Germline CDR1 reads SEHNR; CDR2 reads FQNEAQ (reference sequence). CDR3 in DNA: TGTGCCAGCAGCTCTGGACTAGCGCCAGATACGCAGTATTTT. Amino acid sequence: CASSSGLAPDTQYF.

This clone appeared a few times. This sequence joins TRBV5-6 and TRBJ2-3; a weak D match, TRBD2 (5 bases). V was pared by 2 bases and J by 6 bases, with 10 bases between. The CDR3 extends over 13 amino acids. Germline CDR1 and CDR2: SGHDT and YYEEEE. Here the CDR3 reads CASSLSASDTQYF. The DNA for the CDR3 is TGTGCCAGCAGCTTATCTGCTAGCGATACGCAGTATTTT. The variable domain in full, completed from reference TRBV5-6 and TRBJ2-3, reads DAGVTQSPTHLIKTRGQQVTLRCSPKSGHDTVSWYQQALGQGPQFIFQYYEEEERQRGNFPDRFSGHQFPNYSSELNVNALLLGDSALYLCASSLSASDTQYFGPGTRLTVL.

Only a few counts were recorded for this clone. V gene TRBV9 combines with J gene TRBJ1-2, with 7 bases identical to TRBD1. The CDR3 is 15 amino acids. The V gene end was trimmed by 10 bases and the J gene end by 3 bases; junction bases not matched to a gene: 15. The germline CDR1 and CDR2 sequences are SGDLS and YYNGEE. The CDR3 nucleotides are TGTGCCGGAGAGATGGTACAGGGGTATGACTATGGCTACACCTTC. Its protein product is CAGEMVQGYDYGYTF. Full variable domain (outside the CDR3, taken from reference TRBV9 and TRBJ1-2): DSGVTQTPKHLITATGQRVTLRCSPRSGDLSVYWYQQSLDQGLQFLIQYYNGEERAKGNILERFSAQQFPDLHSELNLSSLELGDSALYFCAGEMVQGYDYGYTFGSGTRLTVV.

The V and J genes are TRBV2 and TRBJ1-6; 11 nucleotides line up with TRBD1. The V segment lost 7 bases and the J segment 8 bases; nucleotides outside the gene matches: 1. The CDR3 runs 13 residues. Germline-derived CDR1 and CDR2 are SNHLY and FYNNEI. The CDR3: CASKGQGDSPLHF. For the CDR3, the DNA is TGTGCCAGCAAGGGACAGGGGGATTCACCCCTCCACTTT.

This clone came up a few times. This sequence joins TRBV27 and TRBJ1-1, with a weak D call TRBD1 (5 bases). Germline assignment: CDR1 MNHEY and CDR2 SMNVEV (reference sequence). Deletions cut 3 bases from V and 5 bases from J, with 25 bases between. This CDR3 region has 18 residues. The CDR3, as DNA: TGTGCCAGCAGTTTCCTCGGATCCTGGGACTCCCTGGGGACTGAAGCTTTCTTT. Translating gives CASSFLGSWDSLGTEAFF.

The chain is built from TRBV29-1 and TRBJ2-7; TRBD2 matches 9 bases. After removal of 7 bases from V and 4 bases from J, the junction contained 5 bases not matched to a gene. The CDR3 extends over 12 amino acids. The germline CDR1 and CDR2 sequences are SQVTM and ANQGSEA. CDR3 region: CSATTSGYEQYF. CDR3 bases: TGCAGCGCCACGACTAGCGGATACGAGCAGTACTTC.

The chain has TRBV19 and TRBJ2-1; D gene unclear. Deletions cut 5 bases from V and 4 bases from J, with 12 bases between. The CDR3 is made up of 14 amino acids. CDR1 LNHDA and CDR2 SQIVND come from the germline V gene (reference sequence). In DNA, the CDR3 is TGTGCCAGTAGTTTCGAGACGAGGTACAATGAGCAGTTCTTC. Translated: CASSFETRYNEQFF.

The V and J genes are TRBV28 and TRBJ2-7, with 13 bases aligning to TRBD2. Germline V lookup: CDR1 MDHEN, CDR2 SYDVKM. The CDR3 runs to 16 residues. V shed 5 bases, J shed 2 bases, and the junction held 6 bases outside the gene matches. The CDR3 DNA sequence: TGTGCCAGCAGTGAAGGGACTAGCGGGGTTCCCTACGAGCAGTACGTC. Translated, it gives CASSEGTSGVPYEQYV.